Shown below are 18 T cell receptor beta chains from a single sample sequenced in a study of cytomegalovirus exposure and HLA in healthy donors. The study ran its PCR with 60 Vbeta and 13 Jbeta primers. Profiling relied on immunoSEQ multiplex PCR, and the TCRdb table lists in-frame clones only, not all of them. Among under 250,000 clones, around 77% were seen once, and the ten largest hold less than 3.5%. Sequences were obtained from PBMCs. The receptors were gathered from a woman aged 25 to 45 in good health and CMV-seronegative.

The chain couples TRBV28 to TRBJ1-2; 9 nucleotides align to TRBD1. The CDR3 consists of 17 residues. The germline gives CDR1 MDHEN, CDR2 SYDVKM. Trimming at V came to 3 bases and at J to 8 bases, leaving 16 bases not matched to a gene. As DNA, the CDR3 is TGTGCCAGCAGTTTGGTCGTGCAACAGGGGGCCAATCGAGGCTACACCTTC. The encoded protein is CASSLVVQQGANRGYTF.

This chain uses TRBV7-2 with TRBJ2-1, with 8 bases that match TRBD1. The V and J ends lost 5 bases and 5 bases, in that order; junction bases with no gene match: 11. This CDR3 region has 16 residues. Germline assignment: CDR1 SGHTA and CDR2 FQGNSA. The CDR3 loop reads CASSLWDRRDNNEQFF. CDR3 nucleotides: TGTGCCAGCAGCCTATGGGACAGGCGGGATAACAATGAGCAGTTCTTC.

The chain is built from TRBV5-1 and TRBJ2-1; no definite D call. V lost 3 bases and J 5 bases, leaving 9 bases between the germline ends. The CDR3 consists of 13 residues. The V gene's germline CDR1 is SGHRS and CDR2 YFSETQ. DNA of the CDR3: TGCGCCAGCAGCTACCTACCTGACAATGAGCAGTTCTTC. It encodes CASSYLPDNEQFF. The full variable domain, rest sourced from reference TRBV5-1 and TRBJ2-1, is KAGVTQTPRYLIKTRGQQVTLSCSPISGHRSVSWYQQTPGQGLQFLFEYFSETQRNKGNFPGRFSGRQFSNSRSEMNVSTLELGDSALYLCASSYLPDNEQFFGPGTRLTVL.

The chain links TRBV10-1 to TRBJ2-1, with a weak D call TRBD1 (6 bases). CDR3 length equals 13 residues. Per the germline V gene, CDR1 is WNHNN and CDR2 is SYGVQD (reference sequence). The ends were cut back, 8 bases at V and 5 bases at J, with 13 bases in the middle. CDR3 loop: CASRQDGNNEQFF. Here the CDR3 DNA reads TGCGCCAGCCGACAGGATGGAAACAATGAGCAGTTCTTC.

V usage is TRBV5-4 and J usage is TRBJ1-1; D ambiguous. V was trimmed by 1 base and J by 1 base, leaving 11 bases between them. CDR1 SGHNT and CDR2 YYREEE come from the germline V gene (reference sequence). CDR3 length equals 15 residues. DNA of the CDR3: TGTGCCAGCAGCTTGAATGTGGCCCCGAACACTGAAGCTTTCTTT. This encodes CASSLNVAPNTEAFF. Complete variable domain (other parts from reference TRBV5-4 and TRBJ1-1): ETGVTQSPTHLIKTRGQQVTLRCSSQSGHNTVSWYQQALGQGPQFIFQYYREEENGRGNFPPRFSGLQFPNYSSELNVNALELDDSALYLCASSLNVAPNTEAFFGQGTRLTVV.

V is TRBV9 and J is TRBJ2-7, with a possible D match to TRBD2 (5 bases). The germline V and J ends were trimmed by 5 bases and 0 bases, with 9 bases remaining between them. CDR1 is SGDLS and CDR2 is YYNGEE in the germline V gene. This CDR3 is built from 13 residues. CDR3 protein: CASRGGDSYEQYF. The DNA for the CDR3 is TGTGCCAGCAGAGGAGGAGACTCCTACGAGCAGTACTTC.

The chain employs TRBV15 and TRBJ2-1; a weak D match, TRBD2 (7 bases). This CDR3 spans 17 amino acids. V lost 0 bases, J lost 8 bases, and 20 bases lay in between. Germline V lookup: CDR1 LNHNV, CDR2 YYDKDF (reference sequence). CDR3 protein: CATSRDSASGRGDEQFF. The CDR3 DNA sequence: TGTGCCACCAGCAGAGATTCGGCTAGCGGAAGGGGGGATGAGCAGTTCTTC.

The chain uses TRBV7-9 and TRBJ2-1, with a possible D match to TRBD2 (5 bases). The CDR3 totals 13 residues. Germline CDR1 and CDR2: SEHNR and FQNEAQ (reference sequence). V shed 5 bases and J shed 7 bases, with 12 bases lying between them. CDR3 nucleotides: TGTGCCAGCAGCCCGGGGTGGCTTAATGAGCAGTTCTTC. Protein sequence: CASSPGWLNEQFF.

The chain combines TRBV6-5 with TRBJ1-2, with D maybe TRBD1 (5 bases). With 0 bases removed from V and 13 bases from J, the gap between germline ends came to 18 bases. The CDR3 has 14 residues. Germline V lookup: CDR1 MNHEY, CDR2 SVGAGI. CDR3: CASSYSSREVSRTF. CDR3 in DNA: TGTGCCAGCAGTTACTCGTCCAGGGAAGTCAGTCGCACCTTC.

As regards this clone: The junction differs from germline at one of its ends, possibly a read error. The CDR3: CASSLRGANPPLHF. The CDR3 DNA reads TGTGCCAGCAGCTTACGGGGGGCTAATCCACCCCTCCACTTT. The rearrangement joins TRBV13 to TRBJ1-6; possible D gene TRBD1, 6 bases. The germline gives CDR1 PRHDT, CDR2 FYEKMQ (reference sequence). The CDR3 has 14 amino acids.

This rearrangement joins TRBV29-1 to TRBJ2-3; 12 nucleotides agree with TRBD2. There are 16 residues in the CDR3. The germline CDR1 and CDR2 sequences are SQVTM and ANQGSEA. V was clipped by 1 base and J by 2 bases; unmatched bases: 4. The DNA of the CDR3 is TGCAGCGTTGAAGGGACTAGCGGGGCGCCCACAGATACGCAGTATTTT. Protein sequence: CSVEGTSGAPTDTQYF.

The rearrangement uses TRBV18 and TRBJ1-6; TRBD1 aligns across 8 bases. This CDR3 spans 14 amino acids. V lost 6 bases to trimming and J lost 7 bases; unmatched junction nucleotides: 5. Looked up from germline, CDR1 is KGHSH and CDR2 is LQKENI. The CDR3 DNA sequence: TGTGCCAGCTCGGAACAGGGGGGAAATTCACCCCTCCACTTT. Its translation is CASSEQGGNSPLHF.

CDR3 residues: CASSPGLTGELFF. DNA for the CDR3: TGTGCCAGTAGCCCGGGACTAACTGGGGAGCTGTTTTTT. The chain carries TRBV19 and TRBJ2-2; 7 nucleotides align to TRBD2. V lost 6 bases, J lost 8 bases, and 6 bases stayed unmatched. CDR1 and CDR2 from the germline V gene are LNHDA and SQIVND (reference sequence). The CDR3 is 13 residues long.

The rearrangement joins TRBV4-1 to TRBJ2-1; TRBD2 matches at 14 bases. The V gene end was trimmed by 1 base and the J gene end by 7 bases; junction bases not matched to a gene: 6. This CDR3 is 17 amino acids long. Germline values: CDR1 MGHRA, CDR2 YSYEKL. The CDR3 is CASSQGLAGGRKNEQFF. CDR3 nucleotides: TGCGCCAGCAGCCAAGGACTAGCGGGAGGGCGGAAGAATGAGCAGTTCTTC.

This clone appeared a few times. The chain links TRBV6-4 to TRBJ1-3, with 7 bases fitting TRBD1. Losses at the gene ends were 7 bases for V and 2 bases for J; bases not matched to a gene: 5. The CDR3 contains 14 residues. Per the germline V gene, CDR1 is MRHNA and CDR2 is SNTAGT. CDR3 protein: CASNRDSTGNTIYF. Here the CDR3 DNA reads TGTGCCAGCAACCGGGACAGCACTGGAAACACCATATATTTT.

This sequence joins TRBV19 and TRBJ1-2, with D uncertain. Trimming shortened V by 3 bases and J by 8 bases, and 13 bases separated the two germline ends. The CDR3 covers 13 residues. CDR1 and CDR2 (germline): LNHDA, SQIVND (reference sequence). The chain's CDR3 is CASSIPQVGGYTF. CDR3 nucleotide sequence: TGTGCCAGTAGTATCCCCCAGGTAGGAGGCTACACCTTC.

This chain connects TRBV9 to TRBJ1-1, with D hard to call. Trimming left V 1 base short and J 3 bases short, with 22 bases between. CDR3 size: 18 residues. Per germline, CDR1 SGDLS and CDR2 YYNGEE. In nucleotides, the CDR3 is TGTGCCAGCAGCGTAACAGTAGTCGGAGGGTTGAGTGACACTGAAGCTTTCTTT. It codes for CASSVTVVGGLSDTEAFF.

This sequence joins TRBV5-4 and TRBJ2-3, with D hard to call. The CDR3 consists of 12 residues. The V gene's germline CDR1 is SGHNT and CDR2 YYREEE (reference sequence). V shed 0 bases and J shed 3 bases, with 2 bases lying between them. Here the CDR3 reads CASSLVTDTQYF. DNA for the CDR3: TGTGCCAGCAGCTTGGTAACAGATACGCAGTATTTT. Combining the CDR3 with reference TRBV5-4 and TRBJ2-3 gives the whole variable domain ETGVTQSPTHLIKTRGQQVTLRCSSQSGHNTVSWYQQALGQGPQFIFQYYREEENGRGNFPPRFSGLQFPNYSSELNVNALELDDSALYLCASSLVTDTQYFGPGTRLTVL.